This T cell receptor (beta chain) was recovered during a study of T cells in Graves' hyperthyroidism and ophthalmopathy. Clinical symptoms, serum thyroxine and TRAb, thyroid ultrasound and orbital computed tomography were used for the diagnoses. Study conclusions and caveats: The model made its ophthalmopathy prediction, and onset followed a median 6.5 months later. Most expanded thyroid clonotypes above 0.001 also appeared in blood.

What was amplified from RNA transcripts were TCR beta CDR3 regions. The HTBI primer set served for first-round RT-PCR of the TCR CDR3. One entry per CDR3 protein results from TCRdb running MiXCR on the multiplex PCR reads. The sample carries approximately 430,000 distinct CDR3 sequences, roughly 14% recorded once. CDR1 and CDR2 from the germline V gene are SEHNR and FQNEAQ (reference sequence). The ends lost 2 bases at V and 3 bases at J; junction bases unmatched: 6. The CDR3 totals 15 residues. This clonotype has at least ten counts. Its antigen is as yet unknown. The sample taken for sequencing was blood. This TCR was sampled from a man younger than 35 with Graves' ophthalmopathy. V gene TRBV7-9 combines with J gene TRBJ2-7; 8 bases agree with TRBD1. Here the CDR3 reads CASSLFDGQGYEQYF. CDR3 nucleotides: TGTGCCAGCAGCTTATTCGATGGACAGGGCTACGAGCAGTACTTC.